This T cell receptor beta chain was retrieved from a study of blood T cell repertoires in COVID-19. Study-wide background: T cells, B-cell-depleted T cells, or PBMCs provided the cDNA or gDNA that served as material.

In the original workflow: Nucleated cell number was recorded as an estimate derived from reference gene primer amplification. Measured with immunoSEQ multiplex PCR; TCRdb has only the in-frame clones, and not every one. V and J calls plus clone size are reproduced from that table; the DNA served to infer D and trimming. The profile shows 300,000 to 450,000 clones, about 90% of them singletons. This clone showed up just once. J lost 5 bases, V lost 6 bases, and 7 bases had no gene match. Per germline, CDR1 MNHNY and CDR2 SVGAGI (reference sequence). The length of the CDR3 is 15 residues. The chain links TRBV6-6 to TRBJ2-2; 9 bases agree with TRBD1. The TCR was taken from a woman in her sixties with COVID-19, enrolled during active disease. The sample taken for sequencing was peripheral blood. CDR3 nucleotides: TGTGCCAGCAGCCGCGGACAGGGGAGAACCGGGGAGCTGTTTTTT. Translated: CASSRGQGRTGELFF.